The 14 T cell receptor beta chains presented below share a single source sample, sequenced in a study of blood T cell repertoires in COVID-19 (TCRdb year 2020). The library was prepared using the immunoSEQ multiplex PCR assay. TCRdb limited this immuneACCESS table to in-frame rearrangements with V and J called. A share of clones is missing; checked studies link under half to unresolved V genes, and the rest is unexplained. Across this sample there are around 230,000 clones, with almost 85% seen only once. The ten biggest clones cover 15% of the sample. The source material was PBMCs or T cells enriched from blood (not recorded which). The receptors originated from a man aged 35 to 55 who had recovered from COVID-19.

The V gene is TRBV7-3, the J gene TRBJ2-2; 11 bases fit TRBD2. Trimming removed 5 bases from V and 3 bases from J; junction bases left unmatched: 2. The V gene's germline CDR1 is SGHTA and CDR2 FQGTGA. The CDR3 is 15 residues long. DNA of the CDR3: TGTGCCAGCAGCCCTAGCGGGAGGCACACCGGGGAGCTGTTTTTT. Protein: CASSPSGRHTGELFF.

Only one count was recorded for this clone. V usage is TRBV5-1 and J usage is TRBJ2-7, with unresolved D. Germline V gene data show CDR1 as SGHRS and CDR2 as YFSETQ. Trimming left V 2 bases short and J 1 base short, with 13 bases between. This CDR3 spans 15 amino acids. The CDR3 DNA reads TGCGCCAGCAGCTTTGTGGCCGATTTATCCTACGAGCAGTACTTC. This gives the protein CASSFVADLSYEQYF.

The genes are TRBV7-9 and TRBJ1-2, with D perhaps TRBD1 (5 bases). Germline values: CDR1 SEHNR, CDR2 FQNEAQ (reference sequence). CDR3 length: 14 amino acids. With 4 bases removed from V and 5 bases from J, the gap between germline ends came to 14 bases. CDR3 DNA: TGTGCCAGCAGCTCCGGGCCTCAGGGTTATGGCTACACCTTC. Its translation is CASSSGPQGYGYTF.

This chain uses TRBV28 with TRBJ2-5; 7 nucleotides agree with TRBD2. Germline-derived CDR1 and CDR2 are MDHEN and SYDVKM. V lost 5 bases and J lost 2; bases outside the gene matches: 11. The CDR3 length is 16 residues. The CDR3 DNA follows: TGTGCCAGCAGTCCCTCGGGGGGACCCCGACAAGAGACCCAGTACTTC. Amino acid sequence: CASSPSGGPRQETQYF.

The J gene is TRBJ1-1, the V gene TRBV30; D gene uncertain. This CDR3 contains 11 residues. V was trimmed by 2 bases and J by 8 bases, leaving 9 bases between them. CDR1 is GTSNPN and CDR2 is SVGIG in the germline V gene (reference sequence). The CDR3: CAWSTWREAFF. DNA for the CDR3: TGTGCCTGGAGTACATGGAGAGAAGCTTTCTTT.

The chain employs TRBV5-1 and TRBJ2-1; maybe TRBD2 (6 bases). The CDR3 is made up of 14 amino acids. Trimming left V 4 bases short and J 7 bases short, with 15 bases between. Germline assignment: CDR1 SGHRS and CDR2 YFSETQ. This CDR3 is CASSNQGGENEQFF. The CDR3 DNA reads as TGCGCCAGCAGCAACCAGGGAGGTGAAAATGAGCAGTTCTTC.

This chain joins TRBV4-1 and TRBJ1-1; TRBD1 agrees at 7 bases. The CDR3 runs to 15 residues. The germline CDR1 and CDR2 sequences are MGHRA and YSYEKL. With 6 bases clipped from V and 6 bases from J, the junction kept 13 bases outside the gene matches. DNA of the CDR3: TGCGCCAGCAGTTTGGGGGGACAGTTAAGCGCTGAAGCTTTCTTT. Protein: CASSLGGQLSAEAFF.

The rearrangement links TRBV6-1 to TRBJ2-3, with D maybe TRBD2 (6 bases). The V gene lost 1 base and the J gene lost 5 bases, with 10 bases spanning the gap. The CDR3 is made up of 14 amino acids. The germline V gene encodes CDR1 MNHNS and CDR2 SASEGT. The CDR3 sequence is CASSEGGTLDTQYF. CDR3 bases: TGTGCCAGCAGTGAAGGGGGGACTTTAGATACGCAGTATTTT.

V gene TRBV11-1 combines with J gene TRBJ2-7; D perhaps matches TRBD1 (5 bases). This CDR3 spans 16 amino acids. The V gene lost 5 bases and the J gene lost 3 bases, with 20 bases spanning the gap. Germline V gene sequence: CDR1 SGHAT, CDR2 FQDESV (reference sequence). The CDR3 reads CASSPEWRQGLYEQYF. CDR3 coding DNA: TGTGCCAGCAGCCCTGAGTGGCGGCAGGGCCTCTACGAGCAGTACTTC. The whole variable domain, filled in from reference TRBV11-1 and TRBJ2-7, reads EAEVAQSPRYKITEKSQAVAFWCDPISGHATLYWYRQILGQGPELLVQFQDESVVDDSQLPKDRFSAERLKGVDSTLKIQPAELGDSAMYLCASSPEWRQGLYEQYFGPGTRLTVT.

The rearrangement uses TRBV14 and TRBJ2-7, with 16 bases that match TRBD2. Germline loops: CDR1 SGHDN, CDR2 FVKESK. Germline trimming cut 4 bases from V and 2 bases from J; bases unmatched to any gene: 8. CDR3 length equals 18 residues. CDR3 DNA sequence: TGTGCCAGCAGCCGGACCCCGGGACTAGCGGGGGGGACCTACGAGCAGTACTTC. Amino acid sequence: CASSRTPGLAGGTYEQYF. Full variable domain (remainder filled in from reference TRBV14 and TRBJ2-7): EAGVTQFPSHSVIEKGQTVTLRCDPISGHDNLYWYRRVMGKEIKFLLHFVKESKQDESGMPNNRFLAERTGGTYSTLKVQPAELEDSGVYFCASSRTPGLAGGTYEQYFGPGTRLTVT.

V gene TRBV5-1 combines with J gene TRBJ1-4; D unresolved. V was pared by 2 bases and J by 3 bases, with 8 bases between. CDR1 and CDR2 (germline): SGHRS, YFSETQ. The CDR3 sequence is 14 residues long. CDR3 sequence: CASSFGFSNEKLFF. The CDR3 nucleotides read TGCGCCAGCAGCTTCGGGTTTTCTAATGAAAAACTGTTTTTT.

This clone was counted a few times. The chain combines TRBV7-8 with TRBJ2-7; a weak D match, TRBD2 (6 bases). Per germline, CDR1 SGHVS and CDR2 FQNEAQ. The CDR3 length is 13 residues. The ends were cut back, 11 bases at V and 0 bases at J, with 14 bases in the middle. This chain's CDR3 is CAVLGDFSYEQYF. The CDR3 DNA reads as TGTGCCGTATTAGGGGACTTCTCCTACGAGCAGTACTTC.

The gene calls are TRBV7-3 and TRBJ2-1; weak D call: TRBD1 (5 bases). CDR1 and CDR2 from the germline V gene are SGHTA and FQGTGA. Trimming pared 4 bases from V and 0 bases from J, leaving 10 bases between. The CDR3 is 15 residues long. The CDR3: CASSWGLRSYNEQFF. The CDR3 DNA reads TGTGCCAGCAGCTGGGGCCTTCGCTCCTACAATGAGCAGTTCTTC.

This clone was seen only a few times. This CDR3 is CASSLGRGLYNEQFF. The CDR3 DNA reads TGTGCCAGCAGTTTAGGAAGGGGGCTCTACAATGAGCAGTTCTTC. This chain joins TRBV27 and TRBJ2-1; 7 nucleotides align to TRBD1. In germline, CDR1 is MNHEY, CDR2 SMNVEV (reference sequence). This CDR3 has 15 amino acids. V lost 2 bases, J lost 3 bases, and 4 bases stayed unmatched.